The entry below describes one T cell receptor beta chain. These data originate in a study of blood T cell repertoires in COVID-19. Turning to the study itself: Specimens from acute and convalescent COVID-19 originated in the United States, Italy and Spain. PBMCs, B-cell-depleted T cells, or T cells were the source of the cDNA or gDNA that made up the material.

As originally analysed: The authors estimated nucleated cell counts from reference gene primer amplification. Sequenced by immunoSEQ multiplex PCR; TCRdb stores in-frame clones only, minus some. Clonal size and the V and J genes are those of that table, whereas D and trimming came from the DNA. Seen here are roughly 98,000 clones, 70% to 90% observed once, and the top ten hold 10% to 15%. Source material: peripheral blood. The clonotype comes from a woman aged 70-85 years with active or convalescent COVID-19.

CDR3 residues: CASSYTQYSNQPQHF. The CDR3, as DNA: TGTGCCAGCAGTTATACACAGTATAGCAATCAGCCCCAGCATTTT. The chain combines TRBV6-5 with TRBJ1-5; D is uncertain. The germline gives CDR1 MNHEY, CDR2 SVGAGI. V lost 3 bases, J lost 0 bases, and 9 bases lay in between. The CDR3 consists of 15 residues.